This is a list of T cell receptor beta chains from one sample in a study of blood T cell repertoires in COVID-19. The table came from immunoSEQ multiplex PCR; TCRdb's copy has only in-frame clones and leaves some out. The sample consists of tens of thousands of clones, around 80% of them appearing once. Sequencing was carried out using peripheral blood. The receptors derive from a woman aged 80 or over with acute or convalescent COVID-19. The CDR3 runs from the conserved cysteine through the conserved F or W. D genes are given only for firm matches. Clone size, where shown, is once, few, many, or a class for clones that have expanded.

d_call: TRBD1; clone_size: .; j_call: TRBJ1-6; v_call: TRBV19; cdr3_aa: CATRQGDSPLHF; cdr3_nt: TGTGCCACCAGACAGGGGGATTCACCCCTCCACTTT
d_call: .; clone_size: .; j_call: TRBJ1-2; v_call: TRBV7-9; cdr3_aa: CASKPSPTGTNYGYTF; cdr3_nt: TGTGCCAGCAAACCCTCACCCACAGGGACCAACTATGGCTACACCTTC
d_call: .; clone_size: .; j_call: TRBJ2-4; v_call: TRBV5-8; cdr3_aa: CASSPRGLAKNIQYF; cdr3_nt: TGTGCCAGCAGCCCGCGGGGACTAGCCAAAAACATTCAGTACTTC
d_call: .; clone_size: .; j_call: TRBJ2-7; v_call: TRBV28; cdr3_aa: CASSLYYEQYF; cdr3_nt: TGTGCCAGCAGTCTGTACTACGAGCAGTACTTC
d_call: TRBD2; clone_size: .; j_call: TRBJ2-4; v_call: TRBV7-9; cdr3_aa: CASSPGLAGMKAKNIQYF; cdr3_nt: TGTGCCAGCAGCCCCGGACTAGCGGGAATGAAGGCCAAAAACATTCAGTACTTC
d_call: .; clone_size: .; j_call: TRBJ1-6; v_call: TRBV5-4; cdr3_aa: CASSTEGSASPLHF; cdr3_nt: TGTGCCAGCAGTACAGAGGGCTCAGCATCACCCCTCCACTTT
d_call: .; clone_size: .; j_call: TRBJ1-2; v_call: TRBV5-1; cdr3_aa: CASGTGFGYTF; cdr3_nt: TGCGCCAGCGGCACAGGGTTTGGCTACACCTTC
d_call: .; clone_size: few; j_call: TRBJ2-2; v_call: TRBV9; cdr3_aa: CASSVAQNTGELFF; cdr3_nt: TGTGCCAGCAGCGTGGCACAGAACACCGGGGAGCTGTTTTTT
d_call: .; clone_size: .; j_call: TRBJ2-7; v_call: TRBV6-1; cdr3_aa: CASSEVGGGISYEQYF; cdr3_nt: TGTGCCAGCAGTGAAGTGGGGGGAGGAATCTCCTACGAGCAGTACTTC
d_call: .; clone_size: .; j_call: TRBJ1-4; v_call: TRBV28; cdr3_aa: CASTQGGESKKLFF; cdr3_nt: TGTGCCAGCACCCAGGGTGGAGAATCGAAAAAACTGTTTTTT
d_call: TRBD1; clone_size: once; j_call: TRBJ1-6; v_call: TRBV27; cdr3_aa: CASSDRNSPLHF; cdr3_nt: TGTGCCAGCTCGGACAGGAATTCACCCCTCCACTTT
d_call: .; clone_size: .; j_call: TRBJ2-7; v_call: TRBV7-2; cdr3_aa: CASSSLGRQQYEQYF; cdr3_nt: TGTGCCAGCAGTTCCCTAGGGCGACAGCAATACGAGCAGTACTTC
d_call: TRBD2; clone_size: .; j_call: TRBJ2-1; v_call: TRBV28; cdr3_aa: CASSPRSGPKGLPEQFF; cdr3_nt: TGTGCCAGCAGTCCAAGGTCAGGGCCTAAGGGACTACCTGAGCAGTTCTTC
d_call: .; clone_size: many; j_call: TRBJ1-1; v_call: TRBV14; cdr3_aa: CASSQGAGVMNTEAFF; cdr3_nt: TGTGCCAGCAGCCAAGGGGCAGGGGTAATGAACACTGAAGCTTTCTTT
d_call: TRBD2; clone_size: .; j_call: TRBJ2-1; v_call: TRBV19; cdr3_aa: CASSILAGLYNEQFF; cdr3_nt: TGTGCCAGTAGTATCCTAGCGGGTCTATACAATGAGCAGTTCTTC
d_call: TRBD1; clone_size: few; j_call: TRBJ1-5; v_call: TRBV6-5; cdr3_aa: CASSSGGSNQPQHF; cdr3_nt: TGTGCCAGCAGTTCAGGGGGGAGCAATCAGCCCCAGCATTTT
d_call: .; clone_size: .; j_call: TRBJ2-3; v_call: TRBV18; cdr3_aa: CASSPFWGISDTQYF; cdr3_nt: TGTGCCAGCTCACCATTTTGGGGCATCTCAGATACGCAGTATTTT
d_call: .; clone_size: .; j_call: TRBJ1-2; v_call: TRBV20-1; cdr3_aa: CSASIRYGYTF; cdr3_nt: TGCAGTGCTAGTATCCGCTATGGCTACACCTTC
d_call: TRBD2; clone_size: once; j_call: TRBJ2-1; v_call: TRBV11-2; cdr3_aa: CASSLAVLAGYNEQFF; cdr3_nt: TGTGCCAGCAGCCTAGCCGTACTAGCGGGATACAATGAGCAGTTCTTC
d_call: .; clone_size: .; j_call: TRBJ2-7; v_call: TRBV27; cdr3_aa: CAIRRDRASYEQYF; cdr3_nt: TGTGCCATCCGCCGGGATAGGGCCTCCTACGAGCAGTACTTC
d_call: TRBD1; clone_size: .; j_call: TRBJ1-5; v_call: TRBV27; cdr3_aa: CASSPGTGGIYSNQPQHF; cdr3_nt: TGTGCCAGCAGTCCCGGGACAGGGGGGATATATAGCAATCAGCCCCAGCATTTT
d_call: .; clone_size: few; j_call: TRBJ2-1; v_call: TRBV5-1; cdr3_aa: CASRPGVFSYNEQFF; cdr3_nt: TGCGCCAGCCGACCCGGGGTGTTTTCCTACAATGAGCAGTTCTTC
d_call: TRBD1; clone_size: .; j_call: TRBJ1-2; v_call: TRBV7-2; cdr3_aa: CASSPRTGGYYGYTF; cdr3_nt: TGTGCCAGCAGCCCAAGGACAGGGGGCTATTATGGCTACACCTTC
d_call: TRBD1; clone_size: many; j_call: TRBJ1-5; v_call: TRBV7-9; cdr3_aa: CASSLGWQGARNQPQHF; cdr3_nt: TGTGCCAGCAGCTTAGGATGGCAGGGGGCGCGGAATCAGCCCCAGCATTTT
d_call: .; clone_size: .; j_call: TRBJ2-5; v_call: TRBV12-3/TRBV12-4; cdr3_aa: CASSQKETQYF; cdr3_nt: TGTGCCAGCAGTCAAAAAGAGACCCAGTACTTC
d_call: .; clone_size: .; j_call: TRBJ1-2; v_call: TRBV6-5; cdr3_aa: CASSHAVSGYTF; cdr3_nt: TGTGCCAGCAGTCACGCGGTGTCTGGCTACACCTTC
d_call: .; clone_size: many; j_call: TRBJ1-5; v_call: TRBV7-6; cdr3_aa: CASSFGPGGPQHF; cdr3_nt: TGTGCCAGCAGCTTTGGGCCCGGGGGGCCCCAGCATTTT
d_call: .; clone_size: .; j_call: TRBJ2-5; v_call: TRBV5-1; cdr3_aa: CASSPNARETQYF; cdr3_nt: TGCGCCAGCAGCCCCAACGCGAGGGAGACCCAGTACTTC
d_call: .; clone_size: .; j_call: TRBJ2-3; v_call: TRBV11-2; cdr3_aa: CASSSSADTQYF; cdr3_nt: TGTGCCAGCAGCTCAAGCGCAGATACGCAGTATTTT
d_call: TRBD2; clone_size: .; j_call: TRBJ2-1; v_call: TRBV24-1; cdr3_aa: CATSDLRGGIPSGEQFF; cdr3_nt: TGTGCCACCAGTGATTTGCGGGGAGGGATCCCTTCTGGTGAGCAGTTCTTC
d_call: TRBD1; clone_size: .; j_call: TRBJ2-3; v_call: TRBV5-1; cdr3_aa: CASSQDRAQTDTQYF; cdr3_nt: TGCGCCAGCAGCCAGGACAGGGCGCAAACAGATACGCAGTATTTT
d_call: .; clone_size: .; j_call: TRBJ2-5; v_call: TRBV11-1; cdr3_aa: CASSLEARAQETQYF; cdr3_nt: TGTGCCAGCAGCTTAGAGGCCAGGGCTCAAGAGACCCAGTACTTC
d_call: .; clone_size: few; j_call: TRBJ1-5; v_call: TRBV3-1/TRBV3-2; cdr3_aa: CASSRLGANQPQHF; cdr3_nt: TGTGCCAGCAGTAGGTTGGGGGCGAATCAGCCCCAGCATTTT
d_call: .; clone_size: .; j_call: TRBJ1-3; v_call: TRBV18; cdr3_aa: CASRSGNTIYF; cdr3_nt: TGTGCCAGCCGCTCTGGAAACACCATATATTTT
d_call: .; clone_size: .; j_call: TRBJ1-2; v_call: TRBV6-5; cdr3_aa: CASSLGVYYGYTF; cdr3_nt: TGTGCCAGCAGCCTCGGAGTTTACTATGGCTACACCTTC
d_call: .; clone_size: .; j_call: TRBJ1-2; v_call: TRBV28; cdr3_aa: CASRQDTDYGYTF; cdr3_nt: TGTGCCAGCAGGCAAGACACAGACTATGGCTACACCTTC
d_call: .; clone_size: few; j_call: TRBJ2-5; v_call: TRBV19; cdr3_aa: CASSVTGSRETQYF; cdr3_nt: TGTGCCAGTAGTGTGACAGGATCCCGGGAGACCCAGTACTTC
d_call: TRBD2; clone_size: .; j_call: TRBJ2-3; v_call: TRBV5-1; cdr3_aa: CASSLPTSGSTDTQYF; cdr3_nt: TGCGCCAGCAGCTTACCGACTAGCGGAAGCACAGATACGCAGTATTTT
d_call: .; clone_size: .; j_call: TRBJ1-4; v_call: TRBV7-8; cdr3_aa: CASSLQLRAEKLFF; cdr3_nt: TGTGCCAGCAGCTTACAGCTCAGGGCTGAAAAACTGTTTTTT
d_call: .; clone_size: once; j_call: TRBJ2-2; v_call: TRBV10-2; cdr3_aa: CASSLAGTNTGELFF; cdr3_nt: TGCGCCAGCAGTTTGGCGGGGACCAACACCGGGGAGCTGTTTTTT
d_call: .; clone_size: .; j_call: TRBJ1-1; v_call: TRBV5-1; cdr3_aa: CASRGEVSTEAFF; cdr3_nt: TGCGCCAGCAGGGGGGAGGTGAGCACTGAAGCTTTCTTT
d_call: TRBD2; clone_size: .; j_call: TRBJ2-7; v_call: TRBV30; cdr3_aa: CAWGPGLASTYEQYF; cdr3_nt: TGTGCCTGGGGTCCGGGACTAGCGTCTACCTACGAGCAGTACTTC
d_call: TRBD1; clone_size: .; j_call: TRBJ1-2; v_call: TRBV6-5; cdr3_aa: CASSIGQGYGYTF; cdr3_nt: TGTGCCAGCAGTATCGGACAGGGATATGGCTACACCTTC
d_call: .; clone_size: .; j_call: TRBJ1-2; v_call: TRBV12-3/TRBV12-4; cdr3_aa: CASSLAVGDGYTF; cdr3_nt: TGTGCCAGCAGTTTAGCGGTCGGAGATGGCTACACCTTC
d_call: .; clone_size: .; j_call: TRBJ2-1; v_call: TRBV5-1; cdr3_aa: CASTPPGSSYNEQFF; cdr3_nt: TGCGCCAGCACCCCCCCGGGGAGCTCCTACAATGAGCAGTTCTTC
d_call: .; clone_size: .; j_call: TRBJ2-1; v_call: TRBV5-1; cdr3_aa: CASSLAGTVGGEQFF; cdr3_nt: TGCGCCAGCAGCTTGGCCGGGACAGTGGGGGGTGAGCAGTTCTTC